This entry lists 25 T cell receptor beta chains sequenced from one sample in a study of CD8 T cells in ankylosing spondylitis (dated by TCRdb to between 2016 and 2019). Libraries were made using 5' RACE. Sequencing relied on an Illumina HiSeq 2500. Clones were called with MiXCR by TCRdb after fastp trimmed the public reads at Q25, and only in-frame beta chains were retained. Under each unique CDR3 protein, matching rows form one entry showing the most common genes and DNA. For this sample the table gives 150,000 to 200,000 distinct CDR3 sequences, of which 11% were detected only once. The ten largest make up under 35% of the sample. Material: blood, either unsorted or a sorted T cell fraction (not recorded which). These receptors were obtained from a male donor with ankylosing spondylitis or in good health (not recorded which).

The sample holds a few counts of this clonotype. The CDR3: CASSLVRGGEQYF. The CDR3 DNA reads as TGCGCCAGCAGCTTGGTACGGGGAGGCGAGCAGTACTTC. This chain connects TRBV5-1 to TRBJ2-7; D may be TRBD2 (6 bases). V lost 0 bases, J lost 6 bases, and 10 bases lay in between. The CDR3 covers 13 residues. Germline V gene lookup returns CDR1 SGHRS and CDR2 YFSETQ.

This clonotype was counted a few times. The chain employs TRBV24-1 and TRBJ2-7; perhaps TRBD1 as D (6 bases). Germline V gene sequence: CDR1 KGHDR, CDR2 SFDVKD. The CDR3 loop spans 16 amino acids. Trimming shortened V by 4 bases and J by 5 bases, and 20 bases separated the two germline ends. The CDR3 loop reads CATSDSLRTASDEQYF. The DNA of the CDR3 is TGTGCCACCAGTGACTCTCTTCGGACAGCATCGGACGAGCAGTACTTC.

The chain links TRBV5-6 to TRBJ2-1, with D perhaps given as TRBD1 or TRBD2 (5 bases each). Germline CDR1 reads SGHDT; CDR2 reads YYEEEE. CDR3 length equals 13 residues. V was shortened by 5 bases and J by 15 bases, with 21 bases between the two germline ends. CDR3: CASRKPPGPLTFF. As DNA, the CDR3 is TGTGCCAGCAGAAAACCCCCGGGGCCGCTCACGTTCTTC.

This clonotype was counted only a few times. It may be a read error: a sequence one base away is much more abundant. This likely comes from a read error, as the CDR3 has no conserved phenylalanine or tryptophan at its end. The V call is TRBV4-1, the J call TRBJ2-1; D is ambiguous. The CDR3 sequence is 19 residues long. CDR1 is MGHRA, CDR2 YSYEKL, per germline. V lost 0 bases and J 2 bases, leaving 20 bases between the germline ends. CDR3 DNA: TGCGCCAGCAGCCAAGAGGGTGATGACGCGTATGTGCCCTACAATGAGCAGTTCTCC. This translates into CASSQEGDDAYVPYNEQFS.

This clonotype came up many times. This sequence joins TRBV12-3 or TRBV12-4 and TRBJ2-1, with no clear D. V lost 4 bases, J lost 1 base, and 11 bases lay in between. There are 15 residues in the CDR3. CDR3 sequence (DNA): TGTGCCAGCAGTTCCGCCTCAAGTTCCTACAATGAGCAGTTCTTC. Its protein product is CASSSASSSYNEQFF.

This clonotype was detected a few times. CDR3 sequence: CASSQSGGRQQFF. DNA for the CDR3: TGTGCCAGCAGCCAATCGGGGGGGAGACAGCAGTTCTTC. This chain connects TRBV4-2 to TRBJ2-1; 8 bases line up with TRBD2. After removal of 2 bases from V and 11 bases from J, the junction contained 5 bases not matched to a gene. In germline, CDR1 is LGHNA, CDR2 YNFKEQ. This CDR3 comprises 13 residues.

With regard to this clonotype: Possible read error: a much larger clone is one base away. The genes are TRBV5-1 and TRBJ2-3; 12 bases are shared with TRBD1. The CDR3 has 14 amino acids. With V trimmed by 3 bases and J by 5 bases, 1 base remained unmatched. CDR1 is SGHRS and CDR2 is YFSETQ in the germline V gene. CDR3 coding DNA: TGCGCCAGCAGCTGGGACAGGGGGCAAGATACGCAGTATTTT. Its protein is CASSWDRGQDTQYF.

With regard to this clonotype: A read error may be the cause here, since a much bigger clone is one base away. This CDR3 is CSVDPPSRDSEQYF. The DNA for the CDR3 is TGCAGCGTTGATCCCCCCTCCCGGGACAGCGAGCAGTACTTC. The chain has TRBV29-1 and TRBJ2-7; 7 bases are shared with TRBD1. Looked up from germline, CDR1 is SQVTM and CDR2 is ANQGSEA. Unmatched junction bases numbered 11, after V lost 3 bases and J lost 6 bases. The CDR3 has 14 amino acids.

This clonotype has at least ten counts. The V call is TRBV7-8, the J call TRBJ2-5; D perhaps matches TRBD1 (6 bases). The CDR3 contains 12 residues. The V gene's germline CDR1 is SGHVS and CDR2 FQNEAQ. Deletions cut 7 bases from V and 5 bases from J, with 11 bases between. The CDR3 spells CASNPRGETQYF. The CDR3 DNA is TGTGCCAGCAACCCCAGGGGCGAGACCCAGTACTTC.

This clonotype occurred many times. The rearrangement joins TRBV7-7 to TRBJ2-1, with a tentative D call TRBD2 (5 bases). CDR1 SSHAT and CDR2 FNYEAQ come from the germline V gene (reference sequence). V was shortened by 5 bases and J by 4 bases, with 24 bases between the two germline ends. This CDR3 is built from 18 residues. CDR3 DNA sequence: TGTGCCAGCAGCCTTAGCGAAGGACCGTCCGAATTTTACAATGAGCAGTTCTTC. Protein sequence: CASSLSEGPSEFYNEQFF.

The rearrangement links TRBV5-1 to TRBJ1-1; D perhaps matches TRBD1 (6 bases). Deletions cut 3 bases from V and 4 bases from J, with 19 bases between. The V gene's germline CDR1 is SGHRS and CDR2 YFSETQ. The CDR3 covers 16 residues. This chain's CDR3 is CASSSRGARQTTEAFF. The CDR3 coding sequence is TGCGCCAGCAGCTCGAGGGGGGCAAGGCAGACCACTGAAGCTTTCTTT.

At least ten counts were recorded for this clonotype. The chain joins TRBV5-1 to TRBJ1-1, with 8 bases lining up with TRBD1. The V and J ends lost 3 bases and 1 base, in that order; junction bases with no gene match: 5. The CDR3 runs to 15 residues. CDR1 is SGHRS and CDR2 is YFSETQ in the germline V gene. The DNA of the CDR3 is TGCGCCAGCAGCTCTGCCGGGACAGGGAACACTGAAGCTTTCTTT. Its protein is CASSSAGTGNTEAFF.

The chain employs TRBV4-1 and TRBJ2-2; TRBD1 might be the D (6 bases). The CDR3 contains 18 residues. CDR1 MGHRA and CDR2 YSYEKL come from the germline V gene. V was pared by 6 bases and J by 0 bases, with 20 bases between. CDR3 residues: CASSLRSGGSANTGELFF. The CDR3 DNA sequence: TGCGCCAGCAGTCTAAGGTCTGGGGGCTCCGCGAACACCGGGGAGCTGTTTTTT.

This clonotype came up a few times. The chain combines TRBV11-3 with TRBJ2-7; a weak D match, TRBD2 (6 bases). Looked up from germline, CDR1 is SGHNT and CDR2 is YENEEA. V was clipped by 3 bases and J by 1 base, with 13 bases between them. The CDR3 length is 15 residues. CDR3 amino acids: CASSFELAASYEQYF. CDR3 bases: TGTGCCAGCAGCTTTGAGTTAGCGGCATCCTACGAGCAGTACTTC.

This clonotype was recorded a few times. The chain uses TRBV19 and TRBJ2-7, with D perhaps matching TRBD2 (5 bases). Deletions cut 5 bases from V and 7 bases from J, with 15 bases between. This CDR3 has 13 residues. The germline CDR1 and CDR2 sequences are LNHDA and SQIVND (reference sequence). The CDR3 loop is CASSVSGSEEQYF. In DNA, the CDR3 is TGTGCCAGTAGTGTCTCGGGTAGCGAGGAGCAGTACTTC.

This clonotype was counted ten times or more. The V and J genes are TRBV30 and TRBJ1-4; 7 bases map to TRBD1. J was trimmed by 7 bases and V by 4 bases; bases with no gene match: 9. Germline V gene lookup returns CDR1 GTSNPN and CDR2 SVGIG (reference sequence). This CDR3 has 14 residues. CDR3 nucleotide sequence: TGTGCCTGGAAGAAGGGGGCTGCTCGTGAAAAACTGTTTTTT. This sequence encodes CAWKKGAAREKLFF.

This clonotype was seen ten or more times. The J gene is TRBJ2-5, the V gene TRBV2; no clear D. Germline CDR1 is SNHLY and CDR2 is FYNNEI. Deletions cut 3 bases from V and 5 bases from J, with 4 bases between. This CDR3 spans 11 amino acids. CDR3 sequence: CASSEGETQYF. The CDR3 bases are TGTGCCAGCAGTGAGGGGGAGACCCAGTACTTC. Complete variable domain (other parts from reference TRBV2 and TRBJ2-5): EPEVTQTPSHQVTQMGQEVILRCVPISNHLYFYWYRQILGQKVEFLVSFYNNEISEKSEIFDDQFSVERPDGSNFTLKIRSTKLEDSAMYFCASSEGETQYFGPGTRLLVL.

This clonotype showed up many times. J is TRBJ2-3 and V is TRBV15; TRBD2 matches 16 bases. The length of the CDR3 is 16 residues. Unmatched junction bases numbered 5, after V lost 5 bases and J lost 6 bases. Germline-derived CDR1 and CDR2 are LNHNV and YYDKDF (reference sequence). The CDR3 spells CATSWGLAGGADTQYF. The CDR3 DNA follows: TGTGCCACCAGCTGGGGACTAGCGGGGGGGGCGGATACGCAGTATTTT. Variable domain in full (rest from reference TRBV15 and TRBJ2-3): DAMVIQNPRYQVTQFGKPVTLSCSQTLNHNVMYWYQQKSSQAPKLLFHYYDKDFNNEADTPDNFQSRRPNTSFCFLDIRSPGLGDTAMYLCATSWGLAGGADTQYFGPGTRLTVL.

Only a few counts were recorded for this clonotype. This chain connects TRBV5-1 to TRBJ1-2, with 7 bases aligning to TRBD1. In germline, CDR1 is SGHRS, CDR2 YFSETQ. The CDR3 spans 15 residues. After removal of 0 bases from V and 1 base from J, the junction contained 3 bases not matched to a gene. CDR3: CASSLAGQDNYGYTF. The CDR3 nucleotides read TGCGCCAGCAGCTTGGCCGGACAGGATAACTATGGCTACACCTTC.

The chain couples TRBV9 to TRBJ2-2; perhaps TRBD1 as D (6 bases). The CDR3 consists of 15 residues. The germline gives CDR1 SGDLS, CDR2 YYNGEE. The germline V and J ends were trimmed by 5 bases and 0 bases, with 11 bases remaining between them. Here the CDR3 reads CASSTGSANTGELFF. The CDR3 DNA follows: TGTGCCAGCAGTACAGGGTCCGCGAACACCGGGGAGCTGTTTTTT.

This clonotype was counted at least ten times. V is TRBV12-3 or TRBV12-4 and J is TRBJ2-7, with unresolved D. CDR3 length: 16 amino acids. Between the trimmed V and J ends, which lost 0 bases and 7 bases, there was a span of 19 bases. The CDR3 here is CASSLALTRQSEEQYF. The CDR3 nucleotides read TGTGCCAGCAGTTTAGCCCTTACGCGGCAGTCGGAGGAGCAGTACTTC.

The sample holds many counts of this clonotype. The chain joins TRBV4-3 to TRBJ2-3; TRBD2 agrees at 9 bases. Per the germline V gene, CDR1 is LGHNA and CDR2 is YSLEER. V was clipped by 1 base and J by 7 bases; unmatched bases: 6. The CDR3 is 15 residues long. CDR3 nucleotides: TGCGCCAGCAGCCAAGCTTGGCTAGCGGGGCATACGCAGTATTTT. Translation gives CASSQAWLAGHTQYF.

This clonotype was recorded many times. The V call is TRBV13, the J call TRBJ1-1; D gene uncertain. CDR3 length equals 13 residues. V was shortened by 4 bases and J by 4 bases, with 10 bases between the two germline ends. Looked up from germline, CDR1 is PRHDT and CDR2 is FYEKMQ (reference sequence). DNA of the CDR3: TGTGCCAGCAGCTCCCGGCCCGGCACTGAAGCTTTCTTT. It yields the protein CASSSRPGTEAFF.

This clonotype was observed at least ten times. J is TRBJ1-2 and V is TRBV6-1; 9 nucleotides agree with TRBD1. The V gene end was trimmed by 7 bases and the J gene end by 4 bases; junction bases not matched to a gene: 10. The CDR3 runs 15 residues. Germline assignment: CDR1 MNHNS and CDR2 SASEGT. CDR3 sequence reads: CASMASGTGSYGYTF. As DNA, the CDR3 is TGTGCCAGCATGGCCTCCGGGACAGGGAGCTATGGCTACACCTTC.

This clonotype was counted a few times. The genes are TRBV20-1 and TRBJ1-2; no clear D. This CDR3 is 14 amino acids long. The germline gives CDR1 DFQATT, CDR2 SNEGSKA (reference sequence). V dropped 3 bases and J dropped 3 bases, with 14 bases sitting between them. This CDR3 is CSASNTGFHYGYTF. CDR3 DNA: TGCAGTGCTAGCAATACGGGGTTCCACTATGGCTACACCTTC.